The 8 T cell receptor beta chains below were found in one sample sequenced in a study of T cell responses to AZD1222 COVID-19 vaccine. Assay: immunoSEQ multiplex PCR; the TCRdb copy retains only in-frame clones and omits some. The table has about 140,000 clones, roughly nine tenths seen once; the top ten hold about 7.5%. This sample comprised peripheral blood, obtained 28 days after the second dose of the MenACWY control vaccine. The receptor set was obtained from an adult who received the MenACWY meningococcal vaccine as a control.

CDR3 nucleotides: TGCAGCGCCCGATCTGGAACAGTTGGCTCACCCCTCCACTTT. Translated: CSARSGTVGSPLHF. The chain joins TRBV29-1 to TRBJ1-6; D not certain. CDR1 is SQVTM, CDR2 ANQGSEA, per germline. The CDR3 has 14 amino acids. Trimming took 7 bases from V and 10 from J, leaving 20 bases between them.

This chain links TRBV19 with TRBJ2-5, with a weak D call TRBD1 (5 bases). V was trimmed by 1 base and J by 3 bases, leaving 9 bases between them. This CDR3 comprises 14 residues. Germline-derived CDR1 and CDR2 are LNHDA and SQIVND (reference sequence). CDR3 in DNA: TGTGCCAGTAGTATAGCTGGGGCAGAAGAGACCCAGTACTTC. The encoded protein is CASSIAGAEETQYF.

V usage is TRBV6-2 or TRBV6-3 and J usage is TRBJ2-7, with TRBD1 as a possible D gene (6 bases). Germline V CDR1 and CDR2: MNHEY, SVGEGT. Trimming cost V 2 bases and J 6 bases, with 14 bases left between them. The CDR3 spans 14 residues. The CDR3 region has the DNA TGTGCCAGCAGTTACGTACAGGGAAATGCCGAGCAGTACTTC. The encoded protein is CASSYVQGNAEQYF.

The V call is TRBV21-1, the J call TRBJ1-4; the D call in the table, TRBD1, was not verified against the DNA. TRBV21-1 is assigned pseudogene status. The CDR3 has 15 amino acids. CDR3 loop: CASLTGGGQGEKLFF. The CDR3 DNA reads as TGTGCCAGCCTCACAGGGGGTGGCCAGGGTGAAAAACTGTTTTTT.

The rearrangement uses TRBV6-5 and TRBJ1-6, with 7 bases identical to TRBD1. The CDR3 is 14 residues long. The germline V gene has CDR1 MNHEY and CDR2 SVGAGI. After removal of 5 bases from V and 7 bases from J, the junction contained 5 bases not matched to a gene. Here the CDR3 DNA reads TGTGCCAGCAGTCAGACAGGGTGGAATTCACCCCTCCACTTT. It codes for CASSQTGWNSPLHF.

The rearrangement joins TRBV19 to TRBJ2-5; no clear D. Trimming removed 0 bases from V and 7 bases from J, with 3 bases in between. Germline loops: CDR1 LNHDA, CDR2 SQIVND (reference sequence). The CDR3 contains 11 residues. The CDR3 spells CASSIDRTQYF. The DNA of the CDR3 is TGTGCCAGTAGTATAGATAGGACCCAGTACTTC.

The CDR3 coding sequence is TGTGCCAGCAGGGGGGGACAGGGCCTAAGGATGGCCTACTATGGCTACACCTTC. This encodes CASRGGQGLRMAYYGYTF. The gene calls are TRBV28 and TRBJ1-2; 9 bases are a match to TRBD1. V shed 6 bases, J shed 3 bases, and the junction held 17 bases outside the gene matches. The germline V gene has CDR1 MDHEN and CDR2 SYDVKM. The length of the CDR3 is 18 residues.

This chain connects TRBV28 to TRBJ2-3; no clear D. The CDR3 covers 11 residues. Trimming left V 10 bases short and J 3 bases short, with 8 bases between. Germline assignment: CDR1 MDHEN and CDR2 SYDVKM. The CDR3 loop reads CATTETDTQYF. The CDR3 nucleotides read TGTGCCACTACGGAAACAGATACGCAGTATTTT.